The clone carrying this T cell receptor beta chain was recorded once. This sample is drawn from a study of blood T cells in healthy people across ages. Sample-barcoded 5' priming and a J-beta primer mix drove a second PCR of roughly 6 to 12 cycles. TCRdb reanalysed the 5' RACE reads using MiXCR and keeps one entry per CDR3 protein. The sample holds roughly 1,300,000 distinct CDR3 sequences, around 59% seen once. The sequencing sample was made of blood. The sequence derives from a man younger than 35 in good health.

CDR3 loop: CASSQVGFGGTTEAFF. CDR3 in DNA: TGCGCCAGCAGCCAAGTAGGGTTTGGGGGTACCACTGAAGCTTTCTTT. The chain carries TRBV4-3 and TRBJ1-1; possible D gene TRBD1, 5 bases. The CDR3 spans 16 residues. From germline, CDR1 is LGHNA and CDR2 YSLEER. Between the trimmed V and J ends, which lost 1 base and 4 bases, there was a span of 16 bases.